This T cell receptor (beta chain) came from a study of T cell responses to AZD1222 COVID-19 vaccine. Between the trimmed V and J ends, which lost 1 base and 1 base, there was a span of 8 bases. The CDR3 loop spans 14 amino acids. Germline V gene lookup returns CDR1 SGHVS and CDR2 FQNEAQ. Points from the study as a whole: Unmutated variant regions are reportedly the target of nearly half of TCRs that are spike-specific.

The table came from immunoSEQ multiplex PCR; TCRdb's copy has only in-frame clones and leaves some out. The sample contains around 140,000 clones, 90% to 95% of which appear only once. With respect to this clone: The antigen is not known.

The sequence was obtained from an adult in good health. This material consisted of peripheral blood, taken on day 0 of AZD1222 vaccination. The chain links TRBV7-8 to TRBJ2-7; the D gene is possibly TRBD1 (6 bases). CDR3 coding DNA: TGTGCCAGCAGCTTAGTGGACAGTTCCTACGAGCAGTACTTC. Translated: CASSLVDSSYEQYF.